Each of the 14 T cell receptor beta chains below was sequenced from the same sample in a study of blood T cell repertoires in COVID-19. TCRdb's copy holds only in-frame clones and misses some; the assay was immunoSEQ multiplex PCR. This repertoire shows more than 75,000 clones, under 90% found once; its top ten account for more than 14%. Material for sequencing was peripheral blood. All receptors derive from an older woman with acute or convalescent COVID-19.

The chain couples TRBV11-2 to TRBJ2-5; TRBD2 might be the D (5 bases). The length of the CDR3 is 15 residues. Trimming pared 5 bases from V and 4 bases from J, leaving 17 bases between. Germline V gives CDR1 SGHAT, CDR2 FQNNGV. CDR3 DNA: TGTGCCAGCAGCCCCTCATGGGGAGACATAGAGACCCAGTACTTC. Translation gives CASSPSWGDIETQYF.

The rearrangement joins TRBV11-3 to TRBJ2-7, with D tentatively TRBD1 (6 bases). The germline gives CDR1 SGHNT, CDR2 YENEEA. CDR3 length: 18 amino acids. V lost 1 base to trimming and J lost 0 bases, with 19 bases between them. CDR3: CASSLGEKDRRRSYEQYV. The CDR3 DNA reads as TGTGCCAGCAGCTTAGGAGAAAAGGACAGACGTCGCTCCTACGAGCAGTACGTC.

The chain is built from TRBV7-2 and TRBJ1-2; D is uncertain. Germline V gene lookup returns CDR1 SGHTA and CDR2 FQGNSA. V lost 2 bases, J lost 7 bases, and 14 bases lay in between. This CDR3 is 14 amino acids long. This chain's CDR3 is CASSLPRAGGGYTF. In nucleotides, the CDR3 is TGTGCCAGCAGCTTACCGAGGGCGGGAGGTGGCTACACCTTC.

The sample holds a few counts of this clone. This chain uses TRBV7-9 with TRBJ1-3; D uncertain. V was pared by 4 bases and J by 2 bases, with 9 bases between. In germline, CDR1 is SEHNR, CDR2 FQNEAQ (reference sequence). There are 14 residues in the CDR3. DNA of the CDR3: TGTGCCAGCAGCTCTAATCTAGCTGGAAACACCATATATTTT. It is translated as CASSSNLAGNTIYF.

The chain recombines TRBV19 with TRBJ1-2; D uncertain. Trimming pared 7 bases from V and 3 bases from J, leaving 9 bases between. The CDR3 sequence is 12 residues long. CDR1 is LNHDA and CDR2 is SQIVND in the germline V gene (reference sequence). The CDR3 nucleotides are TGTGCCAGTACCCAGAGGGACTATGGCTACACCTTC. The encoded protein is CASTQRDYGYTF.

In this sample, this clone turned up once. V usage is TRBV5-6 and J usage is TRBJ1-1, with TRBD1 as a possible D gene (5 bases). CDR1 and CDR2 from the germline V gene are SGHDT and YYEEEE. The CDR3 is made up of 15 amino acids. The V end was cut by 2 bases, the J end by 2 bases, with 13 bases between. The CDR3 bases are TGTGCCAGCAGCTTACCGGCAGGGCTCAACACTGAAGCTTTCTTT. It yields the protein CASSLPAGLNTEAFF.

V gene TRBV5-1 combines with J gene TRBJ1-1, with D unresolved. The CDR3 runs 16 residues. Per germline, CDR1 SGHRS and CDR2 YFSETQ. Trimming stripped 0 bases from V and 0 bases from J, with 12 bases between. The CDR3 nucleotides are TGCGCCAGCAGCTTGGTTCCAGGCCTCATGAACACTGAAGCTTTCTTT. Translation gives CASSLVPGLMNTEAFF.

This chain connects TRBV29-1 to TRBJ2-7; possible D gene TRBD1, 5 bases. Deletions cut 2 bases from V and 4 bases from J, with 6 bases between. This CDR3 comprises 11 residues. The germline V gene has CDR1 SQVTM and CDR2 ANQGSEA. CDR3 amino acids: CSVEQGYEQYV. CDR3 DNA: TGCAGCGTTGAACAGGGTTACGAGCAGTACGTC.

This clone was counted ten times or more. The CDR3 region is CASSPGQLIGSPLHF. CDR3 sequence (DNA): TGTGCCAGCAGTCCCGGACAGTTGATCGGTTCACCCCTCCACTTT. The rearrangement links TRBV28 to TRBJ1-6; a possible D gene is TRBD1 (6 bases). Trimming removed 5 bases at V and 9 bases at J, with 17 bases between. CDR1 is MDHEN and CDR2 is SYDVKM in the germline V gene. The CDR3 is made up of 15 amino acids. The complete variable domain, with remaining parts taken from reference TRBV28 and TRBJ1-6, reads DVKVTQSSRYLVKRTGEKVFLECVQDMDHENMFWYRQDPGLGLRLIYFSYDVKMKEKGDIPEGYSVSREKKERFSLILESASTNQTSMYLCASSPGQLIGSPLHFGNGTRLTVT.

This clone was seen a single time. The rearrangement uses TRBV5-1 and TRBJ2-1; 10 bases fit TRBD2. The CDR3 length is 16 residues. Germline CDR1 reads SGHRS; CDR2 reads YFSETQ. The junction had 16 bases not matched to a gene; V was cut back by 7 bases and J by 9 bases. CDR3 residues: CASGVFSGGAGSEQFF. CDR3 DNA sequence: TGCGCCAGCGGGGTATTCAGCGGGGGGGCCGGGAGTGAGCAGTTCTTC.

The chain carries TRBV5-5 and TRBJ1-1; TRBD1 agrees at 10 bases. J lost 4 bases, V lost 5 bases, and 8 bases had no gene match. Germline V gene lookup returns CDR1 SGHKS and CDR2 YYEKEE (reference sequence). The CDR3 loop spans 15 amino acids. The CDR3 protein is CASRRQGARGTEAFF. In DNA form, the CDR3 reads TGTGCCAGCAGACGACAGGGGGCTAGGGGCACTGAAGCTTTCTTT.

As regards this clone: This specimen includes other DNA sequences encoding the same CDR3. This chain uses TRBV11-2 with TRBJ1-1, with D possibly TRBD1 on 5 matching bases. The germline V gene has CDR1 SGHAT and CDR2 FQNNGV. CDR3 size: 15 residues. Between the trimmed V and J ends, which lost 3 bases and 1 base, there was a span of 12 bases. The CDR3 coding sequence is TGTGCCAGCAGCTTGTTAACAGGCTCGAACACTGAAGCTTTCTTT. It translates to CASSLLTGSNTEAFF.

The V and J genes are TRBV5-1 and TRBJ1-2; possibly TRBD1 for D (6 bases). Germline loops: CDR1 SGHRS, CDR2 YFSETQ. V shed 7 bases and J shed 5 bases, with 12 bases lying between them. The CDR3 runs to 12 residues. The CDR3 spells CASSSQGYGYTF. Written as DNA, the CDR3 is TGCGCCAGCTCCTCACAGGGTTATGGCTACACCTTC.

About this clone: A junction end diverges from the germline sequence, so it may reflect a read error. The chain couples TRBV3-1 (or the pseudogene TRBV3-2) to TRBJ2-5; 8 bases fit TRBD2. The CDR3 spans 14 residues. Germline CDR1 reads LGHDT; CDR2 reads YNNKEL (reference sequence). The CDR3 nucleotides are TGTGCCAGCAACCAAGCAGCGGGGGCAGAGACCCAGTACTTC. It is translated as CASNQAAGAETQYF.